The entry that follows covers one T cell receptor beta chain sequence. This entry comes from a study of T cell repertoires in ileal Crohn's disease. Repertoires were generated with immunoSEQ multiplex PCR, while TCRdb's copy carries only in-frame clones and drops some. The sample holds some 28,000 clones, about 81% seen once. Germline-derived CDR1 and CDR2 are SGHDT and YYEEEE. The CDR3 covers 16 residues. Losses at the gene ends were 0 bases for V and 8 bases for J; bases not matched to a gene: 10. The sample consisted of ileal tissue. The chain carries TRBV5-6 and TRBJ2-1, with TRBD2 matching over 8 bases. The receptor's source is an adult with Crohn's disease. In nucleotides, the CDR3 is TGTGCCAGCAGCTTGGCCGGGGGGGCCTTAATCGATGAGCAGTTCTTC. It encodes CASSLAGGALIDEQFF.